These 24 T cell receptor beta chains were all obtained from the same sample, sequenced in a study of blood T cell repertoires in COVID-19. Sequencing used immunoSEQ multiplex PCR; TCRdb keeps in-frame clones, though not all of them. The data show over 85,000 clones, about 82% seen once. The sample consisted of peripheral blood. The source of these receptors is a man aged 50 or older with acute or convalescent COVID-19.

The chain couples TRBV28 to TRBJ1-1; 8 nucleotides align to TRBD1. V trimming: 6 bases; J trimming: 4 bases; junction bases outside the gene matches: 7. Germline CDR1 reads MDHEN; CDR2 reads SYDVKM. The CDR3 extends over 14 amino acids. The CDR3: CASSPTGAFTEAFF. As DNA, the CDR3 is TGTGCCAGCAGCCCGACAGGGGCCTTCACTGAAGCTTTCTTT.

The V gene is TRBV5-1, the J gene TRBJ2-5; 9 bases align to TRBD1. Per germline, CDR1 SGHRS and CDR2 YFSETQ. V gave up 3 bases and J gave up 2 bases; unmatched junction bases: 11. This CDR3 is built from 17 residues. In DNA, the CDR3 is TGCGCCAGCAGCTGGGGGGCCGGGACAGGGTGGCAAGAGACCCAGTACTTC. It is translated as CASSWGAGTGWQETQYF.

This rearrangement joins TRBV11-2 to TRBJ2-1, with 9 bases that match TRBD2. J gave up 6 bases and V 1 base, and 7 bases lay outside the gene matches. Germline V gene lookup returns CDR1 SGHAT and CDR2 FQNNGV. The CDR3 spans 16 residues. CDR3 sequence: CASSLVMAGGLNEQFF. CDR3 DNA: TGTGCCAGCAGCTTAGTTATGGCGGGAGGGCTCAATGAGCAGTTCTTC.

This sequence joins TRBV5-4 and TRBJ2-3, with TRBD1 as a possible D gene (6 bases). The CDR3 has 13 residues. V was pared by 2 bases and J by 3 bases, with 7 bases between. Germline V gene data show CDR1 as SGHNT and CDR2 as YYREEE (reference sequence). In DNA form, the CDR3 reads TGTGCCAGCAGCTTCCAGGGGACAGATACGCAGTATTTT. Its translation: CASSFQGTDTQYF.

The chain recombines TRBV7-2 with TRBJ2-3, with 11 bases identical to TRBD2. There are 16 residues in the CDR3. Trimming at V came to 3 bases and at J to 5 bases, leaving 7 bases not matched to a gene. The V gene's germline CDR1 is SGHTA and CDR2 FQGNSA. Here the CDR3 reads CASSFVAGGLGDTQYF. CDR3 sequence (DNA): TGTGCCAGCAGCTTCGTAGCGGGGGGGCTAGGAGATACGCAGTATTTT. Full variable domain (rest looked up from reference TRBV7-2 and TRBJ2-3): GAGVSQSPSNKVTEKGKDVELRCDPISGHTALYWYRQSLGQGLEFLIYFQGNSAPDKSGLPSDRFSAERTGGSVSTLTIQRTQQEDSAVYLCASSFVAGGLGDTQYFGPGTRLTVL.

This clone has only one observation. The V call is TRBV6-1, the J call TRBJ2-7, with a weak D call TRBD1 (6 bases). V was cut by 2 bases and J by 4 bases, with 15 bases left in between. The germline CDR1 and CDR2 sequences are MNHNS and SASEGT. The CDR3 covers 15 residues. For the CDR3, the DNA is TGTGCCAGCAGTGAATACCCGACAGGAATATACGAGCAGTACTTC. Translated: CASSEYPTGIYEQYF.

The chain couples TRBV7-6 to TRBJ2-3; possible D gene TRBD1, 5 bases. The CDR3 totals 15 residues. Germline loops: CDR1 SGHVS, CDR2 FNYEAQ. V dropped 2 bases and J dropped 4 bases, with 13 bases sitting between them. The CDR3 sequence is CASSLSGLMADTQYF. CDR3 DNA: TGTGCCAGCAGCTTATCAGGGTTAATGGCAGATACGCAGTATTTT. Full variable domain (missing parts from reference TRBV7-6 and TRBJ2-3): GAGVSQSPRYKVTKRGQDVALRCDPISGHVSLYWYRQALGQGPEFLTYFNYEAQQDKSGLPNDRFSAERPEGSISTLTIQRTEQRDSAMYRCASSLSGLMADTQYFGPGTRLTVL.

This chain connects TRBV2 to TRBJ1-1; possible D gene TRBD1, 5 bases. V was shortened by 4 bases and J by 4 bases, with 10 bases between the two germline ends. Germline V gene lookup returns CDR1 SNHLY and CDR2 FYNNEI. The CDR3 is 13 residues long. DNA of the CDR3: TGTGCCAGCAGTGGTGACAGTCGCACTGAAGCTTTCTTT. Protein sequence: CASSGDSRTEAFF.

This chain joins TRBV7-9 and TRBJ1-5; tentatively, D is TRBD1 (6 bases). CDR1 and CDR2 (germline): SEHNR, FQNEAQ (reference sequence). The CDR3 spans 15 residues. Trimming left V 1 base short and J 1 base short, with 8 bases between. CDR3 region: CASSLGTASNQPQHF. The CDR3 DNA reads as TGTGCCAGCAGCTTAGGGACAGCAAGCAATCAGCCCCAGCATTTT. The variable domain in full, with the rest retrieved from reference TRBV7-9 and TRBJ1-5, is DTGVSQNPRHKITKRGQNVTFRCDPISEHNRLYWYRQTLGQGPEFLTYFQNEAQLEKSRLLSDRFSAERPKGSFSTLEIQRTEQGDSAMYLCASSLGTASNQPQHFGDGTRLSIL.

CDR3: CASSEWGYTGTQNTGELFF. DNA of the CDR3: TGTGCCAGCAGCGAGTGGGGGTACACCGGGACTCAGAACACCGGGGAGCTGTTTTTT. The chain carries TRBV9 and TRBJ2-2; a possible D gene is TRBD2 (6 bases). Germline CDR1 and CDR2: SGDLS and YYNGEE. With 3 bases removed from V and 1 base from J, the gap between germline ends came to 22 bases. The CDR3 extends over 19 amino acids.

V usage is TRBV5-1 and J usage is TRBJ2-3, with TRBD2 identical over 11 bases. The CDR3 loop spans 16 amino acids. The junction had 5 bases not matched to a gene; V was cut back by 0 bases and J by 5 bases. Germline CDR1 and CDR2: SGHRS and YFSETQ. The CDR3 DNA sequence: TGCGCCAGCAGCTTGGTTGGGCTAGCGGGAGGAGATACGCAGTATTTT. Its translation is CASSLVGLAGGDTQYF.

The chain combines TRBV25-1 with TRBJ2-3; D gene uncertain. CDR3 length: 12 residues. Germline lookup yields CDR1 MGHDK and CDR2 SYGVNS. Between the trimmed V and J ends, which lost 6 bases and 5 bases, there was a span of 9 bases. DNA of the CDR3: TGTGCCAGCAGCAGCGTAGTAGATACGCAGTATTTT. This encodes CASSSVVDTQYF. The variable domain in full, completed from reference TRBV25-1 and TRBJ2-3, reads EADIYQTPRYLVIGTGKKITLECSQTMGHDKMYWYQQDPGMELHLIHYSYGVNSTEKGDLSSESTVSRIRTEHFPLTLESARPSHTSQYLCASSSVVDTQYFGPGTRLTVL.

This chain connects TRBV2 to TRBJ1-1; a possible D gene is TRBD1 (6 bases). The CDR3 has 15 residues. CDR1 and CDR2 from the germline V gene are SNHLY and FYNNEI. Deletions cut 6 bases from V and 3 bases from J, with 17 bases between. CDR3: CASRGGRHRDTEAFF. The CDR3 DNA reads TGTGCCAGCAGGGGCGGACGGCACAGGGACACTGAAGCTTTCTTT.

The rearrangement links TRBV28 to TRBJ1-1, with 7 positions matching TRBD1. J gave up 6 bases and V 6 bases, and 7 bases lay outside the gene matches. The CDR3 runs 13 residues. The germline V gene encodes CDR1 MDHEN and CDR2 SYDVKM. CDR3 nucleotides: TGTGCCAGCAGCCGGGGACAGACTCCTGAAGCTTTCTTT. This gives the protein CASSRGQTPEAFF.

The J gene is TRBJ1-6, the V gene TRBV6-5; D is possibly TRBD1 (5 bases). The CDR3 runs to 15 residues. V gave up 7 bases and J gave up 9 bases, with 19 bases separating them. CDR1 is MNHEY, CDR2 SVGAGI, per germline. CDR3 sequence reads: CASNTRRQGFSPLHF. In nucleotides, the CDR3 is TGTGCCAGCAACACCCGGCGGCAGGGATTTTCACCCCTCCACTTT.

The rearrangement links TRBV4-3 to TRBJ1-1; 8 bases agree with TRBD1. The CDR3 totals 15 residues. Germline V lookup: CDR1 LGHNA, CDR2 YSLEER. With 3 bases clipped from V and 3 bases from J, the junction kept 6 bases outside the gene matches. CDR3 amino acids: CASSHRQGAHTEAFF. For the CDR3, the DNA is TGCGCCAGCAGCCACCGTCAGGGGGCTCACACTGAAGCTTTCTTT.

Written as DNA, the CDR3 is TGTGCCAGCAGTGAACCCAACTCCTACGAGCAGTACTTC. Translation: CASSEPNSYEQYF. This chain links TRBV25-1 with TRBJ2-7; no definite D call. This CDR3 has 13 amino acids. In germline, CDR1 is MGHDK, CDR2 SYGVNS. Trimming stripped 2 bases from V and 0 bases from J, with 5 bases between.

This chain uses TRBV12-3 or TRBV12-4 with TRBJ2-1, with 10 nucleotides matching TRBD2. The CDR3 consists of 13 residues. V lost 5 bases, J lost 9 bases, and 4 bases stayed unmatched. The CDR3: CASSASGRAEQFF. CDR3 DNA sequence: TGTGCCAGCAGTGCTAGCGGGAGAGCTGAGCAGTTCTTC.

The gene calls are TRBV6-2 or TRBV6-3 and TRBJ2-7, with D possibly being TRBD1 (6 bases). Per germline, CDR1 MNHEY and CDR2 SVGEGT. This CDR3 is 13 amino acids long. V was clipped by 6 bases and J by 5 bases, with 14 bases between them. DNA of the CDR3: TGTGCCAGCAGCCGACCAGGGGTAGACGAGCAGTACTTC. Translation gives CASSRPGVDEQYF.

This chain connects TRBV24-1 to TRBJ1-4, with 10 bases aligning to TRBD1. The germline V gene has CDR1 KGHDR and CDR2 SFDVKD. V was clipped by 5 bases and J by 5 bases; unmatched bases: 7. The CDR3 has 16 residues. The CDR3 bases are TGTGCCACCAGTGTGACTGGGACAGGGGCAAATGAAAAACTGTTTTTT. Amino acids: CATSVTGTGANEKLFF.

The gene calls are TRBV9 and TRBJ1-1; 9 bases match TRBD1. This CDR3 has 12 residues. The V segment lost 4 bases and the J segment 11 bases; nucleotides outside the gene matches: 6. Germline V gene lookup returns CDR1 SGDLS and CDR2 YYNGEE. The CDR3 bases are TGTGCCAGCAGCTCTCGACAGGGGGTGGCTTTCTTT. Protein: CASSSRQGVAFF. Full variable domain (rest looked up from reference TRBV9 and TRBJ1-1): DSGVTQTPKHLITATGQRVTLRCSPRSGDLSVYWYQQSLDQGLQFLIQYYNGEERAKGNILERFSAQQFPDLHSELNLSSLELGDSALYFCASSSRQGVAFFGQGTRLTVV.

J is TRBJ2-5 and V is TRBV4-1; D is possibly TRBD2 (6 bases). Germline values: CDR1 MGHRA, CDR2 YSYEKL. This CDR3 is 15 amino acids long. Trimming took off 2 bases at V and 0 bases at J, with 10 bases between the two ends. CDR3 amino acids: CASSQWDSHQETQYF. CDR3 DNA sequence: TGCGCCAGCAGCCAATGGGACTCGCACCAAGAGACCCAGTACTTC.

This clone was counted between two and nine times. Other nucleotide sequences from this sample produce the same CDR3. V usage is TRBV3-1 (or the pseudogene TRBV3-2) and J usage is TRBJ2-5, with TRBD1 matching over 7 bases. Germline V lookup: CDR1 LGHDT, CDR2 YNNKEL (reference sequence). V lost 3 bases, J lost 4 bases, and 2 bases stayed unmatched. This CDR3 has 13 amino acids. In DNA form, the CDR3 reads TGTGCCAGCAGCCAGGCAGGGGGAGAGACCCAGTACTTC. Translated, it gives CASSQAGGETQYF.

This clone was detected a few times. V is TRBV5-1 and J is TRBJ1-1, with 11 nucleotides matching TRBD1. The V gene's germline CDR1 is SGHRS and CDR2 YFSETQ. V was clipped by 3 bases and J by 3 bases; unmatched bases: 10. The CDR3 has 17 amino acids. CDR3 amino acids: CASSSGQGAFGDTEAFF. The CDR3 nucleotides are TGCGCCAGCAGCTCCGGACAGGGGGCCTTTGGGGACACTGAAGCTTTCTTT. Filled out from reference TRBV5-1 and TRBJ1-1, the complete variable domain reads KAGVTQTPRYLIKTRGQQVTLSCSPISGHRSVSWYQQTPGQGLQFLFEYFSETQRNKGNFPGRFSGRQFSNSRSEMNVSTLELGDSALYLCASSSGQGAFGDTEAFFGQGTRLTVV.